The 32 T cell receptor beta chains below were found in one sample sequenced in a study of T cell repertoires in cytomegalovirus infection. TCRdb analysed the reads with MiXCR anew, one entry per CDR3 protein. This table has just over 450,000 distinct CDR3 sequences, about 39% appearing once. These receptors are not linked to any known antigen. The specimen comprised cultured PBMCs, sampled from culture after CMV antigen stimulation. Receptor source: a human donor in good health (CMV status not recorded). Some clones in this sample may be carry-over from other donors' samples.

This clonotype was detected only a few times. The chain joins TRBV20-1 to TRBJ1-5, with TRBD1 matching over 9 bases. V lost 6 bases to trimming and J lost 1 base; unmatched junction nucleotides: 4. The CDR3 totals 14 residues. From germline, CDR1 is DFQATT and CDR2 SNEGSKA (reference sequence). The CDR3 reads CSATDRGSNQPQHF. In DNA, the CDR3 is TGCAGTGCCACGGACAGGGGAAGCAATCAGCCCCAGCATTTT.

The chain uses TRBV20-1 and TRBJ1-3; D is ambiguous. The CDR3 runs 14 residues. The V and J ends lost 1 base and 0 bases respectively, with 7 bases between them. CDR1 and CDR2 (germline): DFQATT, SNEGSKA (reference sequence). The CDR3 loop is CSARVPYSGNTIYF. In nucleotides, the CDR3 is TGCAGTGCTAGAGTACCTTACTCTGGAAACACCATATATTTT.

CDR3 in amino acids: CSSGKQRGYNEQFF. The DNA for the CDR3 is TGCAGTAGTGGAAAACAGCGGGGGTACAATGAGCAGTTCTTC. The rearrangement joins TRBV20-1 to TRBJ2-1; 8 nucleotides align to TRBD2. CDR1 is DFQATT and CDR2 is SNEGSKA in the germline V gene (reference sequence). The CDR3 extends over 14 amino acids. Unmatched junction bases numbered 10, after V lost 8 bases and J lost 4 bases.

The chain uses TRBV20-1 and TRBJ1-3, with no clear D. The CDR3 spans 14 residues. CDR1 and CDR2 from the germline V gene are DFQATT and SNEGSKA (reference sequence). V was shortened by 6 bases and J by 0 bases, with 12 bases between the two germline ends. The CDR3 loop is CSAPGLASGNTIYF. The CDR3 region has the DNA TGCAGTGCACCCGGCTTAGCCTCTGGAAACACCATATATTTT.

This clonotype was observed a handful of times. The gene calls are TRBV7-9 and TRBJ2-5, with D perhaps TRBD1 (5 bases). CDR1 and CDR2 (germline): SEHNR, FQNEAQ (reference sequence). The V end lost 4 bases, the J end lost 0 bases, and 18 bases lay between the germline ends. The length of the CDR3 is 17 residues. CDR3 in amino acids: CASSSPKRQKNQETQYF. CDR3 sequence (DNA): TGTGCCAGCAGCTCACCTAAGAGACAGAAAAACCAAGAGACCCAGTACTTC.

The genes are TRBV7-2 and TRBJ2-4, with D possibly matching TRBD2 (5 bases). The CDR3 is 16 residues long. V was pared by 3 bases and J by 6 bases, with 18 bases between. CDR1 and CDR2 from the germline V gene are SGHTA and FQGNSA. As DNA, the CDR3 is TGTGCCAGCAGCTTTATGCGGGTGGGGTTAGGAAACATTCAGTACTTC. It translates to CASSFMRVGLGNIQYF.

The rearrangement joins TRBV12-3 or TRBV12-4 to TRBJ2-7; no firm D call. V gave up 3 bases and J gave up 7 bases, with 16 bases separating them. The CDR3 covers 14 residues. The CDR3 DNA follows: TGTGCCAGCAGTTTGATTACTGGCAGCCTGGAGCAGTACTTC. It translates to CASSLITGSLEQYF.

The V call is TRBV19, the J call TRBJ2-7; 8 bases are a match to TRBD2. Germline CDR1 LNHDA, CDR2 SQIVND (reference sequence). Trimming cost V 5 bases and J 6 bases; bases outside gene matches: 12. This CDR3 is built from 15 residues. CDR3 in amino acids: CASSLTWGLGGEQYF. The CDR3 coding sequence is TGTGCCAGTAGTCTCACTTGGGGACTAGGAGGCGAGCAGTACTTC.

This clonotype has a handful of counts. The rearrangement joins TRBV7-2 to TRBJ2-1; TRBD2 agrees at 14 bases. The CDR3 length is 18 residues. Per the germline V gene, CDR1 is SGHTA and CDR2 is FQGNSA. J gave up 6 bases and V 1 base, and 8 bases lay outside the gene matches. For the CDR3, the DNA is TGTGCCAGCAGCTTAGTCTCGGGACTAGCGGGAGAGGCCAATGAGCAGTTCTTC. Its protein product is CASSLVSGLAGEANEQFF.

The chain uses TRBV7-2 and TRBJ2-5; unclear D gene. Trimming removed 6 bases at V and 1 base at J, with 15 bases between. This CDR3 spans 15 amino acids. Germline values: CDR1 SGHTA, CDR2 FQGNSA. CDR3 protein: CASRRGRTPQETQYF. The DNA for the CDR3 is TGTGCCAGCAGAAGAGGCCGGACGCCCCAAGAGACCCAGTACTTC. The variable domain in full, with the rest retrieved from reference TRBV7-2 and TRBJ2-5, is GAGVSQSPSNKVTEKGKDVELRCDPISGHTALYWYRQSLGQGLEFLIYFQGNSAPDKSGLPSDRFSAERTGGSVSTLTIQRTQQEDSAVYLCASRRGRTPQETQYFGPGTRLLVL.

CDR3 bases: TGTGCCAGCAGCAGACCCGGGGGAGCGTACAATGAGCAGTTCTTC. Translated, it gives CASSRPGGAYNEQFF. The chain carries TRBV12-3 or TRBV12-4 and TRBJ2-1, with D perhaps TRBD2 (6 bases). The CDR3 is made up of 15 amino acids. V lost 6 bases, J lost 4 bases, and 16 bases lay in between.

The sample holds a few counts of this clonotype. This rearrangement joins TRBV12-3 or TRBV12-4 to TRBJ2-7; D call uncertain. The CDR3 spans 14 residues. Trimming took 4 bases from V and 1 from J, leaving 11 bases between them. CDR3 nucleotide sequence: TGTGCCAGCAGTTCCAGACCGAATTCCTACGAGCAGTACTTC. This codes for CASSSRPNSYEQYF.

V usage is TRBV28 and J usage is TRBJ1-1; D perhaps matches TRBD1 (5 bases). The CDR3 runs 15 residues. CDR1 is MDHEN, CDR2 SYDVKM, per germline. V was trimmed by 1 base and J by 4 bases, leaving 13 bases between them. CDR3 sequence: CASSLYPGGGTEAFF. DNA for the CDR3: TGTGCCAGCAGTTTATATCCGGGGGGGGGCACTGAAGCTTTCTTT.

This clonotype was seen more than once but under ten times. The chain recombines TRBV7-8 with TRBJ2-5; a weak D match, TRBD2 (5 bases). There are 13 residues in the CDR3. Trimming pared 7 bases from V and 4 bases from J, leaving 13 bases between. CDR1 is SGHVS and CDR2 is FQNEAQ in the germline V gene. Here the CDR3 DNA reads TGTGCCAGCAACCGCCGGACTTCAGAGACCCAGTACTTC. It translates to CASNRRTSETQYF.

The chain has TRBV6-1 and TRBJ1-6; D not certain. This CDR3 has 16 amino acids. Germline V gene data show CDR1 as MNHNS and CDR2 as SASEGT. V was clipped by 4 bases and J by 0 bases, with 10 bases between them. CDR3 sequence: CASSVNSRSYNSPLHF. In DNA, the CDR3 is TGTGCCAGCAGTGTAAACTCCCGCTCCTATAATTCACCCCTCCACTTT.

This clonotype turned up a few times. V and J are TRBV7-8 and TRBJ1-1; maybe TRBD1 (5 bases). Germline V CDR1 and CDR2: SGHVS, FQNEAQ. V was shortened by 6 bases and J by 5 bases, with 16 bases between the two germline ends. CDR3 length: 14 amino acids. This CDR3 is CASSSLGRGTEAFF. The CDR3, as DNA: TGTGCCAGCAGTTCTCTGGGCCGGGGGACTGAAGCTTTCTTT.

The chain has TRBV11-2 and TRBJ2-2, with TRBD1 matching over 7 bases. The length of the CDR3 is 14 residues. V lost 3 bases, J lost 6 bases, and 4 bases stayed unmatched. Germline V gene lookup returns CDR1 SGHAT and CDR2 FQNNGV. CDR3 bases: TGTGCCAGCAGCTTCCGGGACAGATCCGGGGAGCTGTTTTTT. This sequence encodes CASSFRDRSGELFF.

This chain uses TRBV7-2 with TRBJ2-7, with D perhaps TRBD2 (7 bases). This CDR3 region has 15 residues. Germline CDR1 SGHTA, CDR2 FQGNSA. The V end lost 6 bases, the J end lost 2 bases, and 17 bases lay between the germline ends. The CDR3 DNA sequence: TGTGCCAGCAGAGTGGGGGGCGGGGGTACCTACGAGCAGTACTTC. Its protein is CASRVGGGGTYEQYF.

The chain joins TRBV16 to TRBJ1-1; D may be TRBD1 (5 bases). Germline CDR1 is KGHSY and CDR2 is FQNENV. V was pared by 1 base and J by 5 bases, with 14 bases between. The CDR3 has 15 residues. The CDR3 region has the DNA TGTGCCAGCAGCCAATGGATCAGTGGGGGGACTGAAGCTTTCTTT. Translating gives CASSQWISGGTEAFF.

V gene TRBV20-1 combines with J gene TRBJ2-2; 7 bases are shared with TRBD1. The V gene end was trimmed by 3 bases and the J gene end by 5 bases; junction bases not matched to a gene: 9. CDR1 and CDR2 (germline): DFQATT, SNEGSKA (reference sequence). The CDR3 contains 15 residues. The CDR3 reads CSASSPGGGTGELFF. CDR3 DNA sequence: TGCAGTGCTAGTAGCCCAGGGGGTGGTACCGGGGAGCTGTTTTTT.

Written as DNA, the CDR3 is TGCAGCGTTGTGGGGGGGGGTGGATATTACAATGAGCAGTTCTTC. This translates into CSVVGGGGYYNEQFF. V is TRBV29-1 and J is TRBJ2-1, with 7 bases lining up with TRBD2. The CDR3 consists of 15 residues. V lost 4 bases and J lost 4; bases outside the gene matches: 10. Germline V gene data show CDR1 as SQVTM and CDR2 as ANQGSEA.

This clonotype has only a few counts. V is TRBV7-2 and J is TRBJ2-2; 8 nucleotides agree with TRBD2. This CDR3 spans 16 amino acids. V gave up 3 bases and J gave up 4 bases; unmatched junction bases: 7. Germline CDR1 reads SGHTA; CDR2 reads FQGNSA. CDR3 in amino acids: CASSFGGAGGTGELFF. CDR3 in DNA: TGTGCCAGCAGCTTCGGGGGGGCCGGCGGCACCGGGGAGCTGTTTTTT.

The chain joins TRBV7-4 to TRBJ1-2, with D possibly TRBD1 on 5 matching bases. The CDR3 has 16 residues. Germline CDR1 and CDR2: SGHVT and SQSDAQ. V dropped 11 bases and J dropped 7 bases, with 29 bases sitting between them. CDR3 DNA sequence: TGTGCCGGAGGAGAGGAGAATCGGGGACGGGGACTTGGCTACACCTTC. This gives the protein CAGGEENRGRGLGYTF.

On this clonotype itself: This may be a read error, as it is one base from a much larger clone. This rearrangement joins TRBV7-7 to TRBJ2-7; 9 bases line up with TRBD1. The CDR3 consists of 14 residues. The germline V gene has CDR1 SSHAT and CDR2 FNYEAQ (reference sequence). The CDR3 sequence is CANSAGQGWSEQYF. The CDR3 DNA sequence: TGTGCCAACAGCGCCGGACAGGGGTGGAGCGAGCAGTACTTC.

This clonotype was observed at least ten times. The V call is TRBV7-2, the J call TRBJ1-2; 7 bases are a match to TRBD1. The ends lost 5 bases at V and 5 bases at J; junction bases unmatched: 14. The CDR3 is 16 residues long. Germline V gene lookup returns CDR1 SGHTA and CDR2 FQGNSA. The CDR3 spells CASSPLTAGGDYGYTF. The CDR3 bases are TGTGCCAGCAGCCCCCTCACGGCAGGGGGAGATTATGGCTACACCTTC.

This sequence joins TRBV12-3 or TRBV12-4 and TRBJ2-3, with a tentative D call TRBD2 (6 bases). Between the trimmed V and J ends, which lost 5 bases and 4 bases, there was a span of 13 bases. The CDR3 spans 14 residues. The CDR3 nucleotides are TGTGCCAGCAGTCCCTCACTAGCCGCAGATACGCAGTATTTT. Amino acid sequence: CASSPSLAADTQYF.

The chain combines TRBV4-2 with TRBJ2-7; TRBD2 might be the D (5 bases). Germline V gives CDR1 LGHNA, CDR2 YNFKEQ. Trimming removed 4 bases from V and 5 bases from J, with 21 bases in between. This CDR3 has 16 amino acids. The CDR3 region has the DNA TGTGCCAGCAGCCTGGATCAGAGAGGGTTTGGCCACGAGCAGTACTTC. Amino acids: CASSLDQRGFGHEQYF.

This clonotype was seen a few times. The V call is TRBV12-3 or TRBV12-4, the J call TRBJ2-5; 9 bases are shared with TRBD2. V was pared by 4 bases and J by 4 bases, with 7 bases of the junction left unmatched. The CDR3 has 15 amino acids. The CDR3 DNA is TGTGCCAGCAGTTCTGCGGGGGGGGCAGGAGAGACCCAGTACTTC. Its translation is CASSSAGGAGETQYF.

This clonotype turned up a few times. This chain connects TRBV25-1 to TRBJ2-3; either TRBD1 or TRBD2 may supply D (5 bases each). Trimming removed 2 bases at V and 8 bases at J, with 11 bases between. Germline CDR1 MGHDK, CDR2 SYGVNS. The CDR3 has 13 residues. The CDR3 sequence: CASSETGAATQYF. DNA for the CDR3: TGTGCCAGCAGTGAAACCGGGGCTGCTACGCAGTATTTT.

The rearrangement links TRBV6-5 to TRBJ1-1; 9 nucleotides agree with TRBD1. Germline V gives CDR1 MNHEY, CDR2 SVGAGI. V shed 6 bases and J 7 bases; nucleotides not matched to a gene: 6. The CDR3 contains 13 residues. CDR3 sequence: CASRLGQGYEAFF. The CDR3 bases are TGTGCCAGCAGACTCGGACAGGGGTATGAAGCTTTCTTT.

This chain joins TRBV10-2 and TRBJ2-1, with D possibly being TRBD1 (5 bases). Per germline, CDR1 WSHSY and CDR2 SAAADI. The CDR3 covers 15 residues. Trimming removed 4 bases at V and 3 bases at J, with 13 bases between. CDR3 bases: TGCGCCAGCAGTGGGCCGGACACTCTCTACAATGAGCAGTTCTTC. Protein sequence: CASSGPDTLYNEQFF.

This clonotype was detected once. CDR3 sequence (DNA): TGTGCCAGCAGCTTATTAAGCGAGCGCCTGGATGGAGAGTTCTTC. This codes for CASSLLSERLDGEFF. The chain is built from TRBV7-2 and TRBJ2-1; D gene ambiguous. The CDR3 has 15 residues. V was pared by 2 bases and J by 14 bases, with 22 bases between. CDR1 SGHTA and CDR2 FQGNSA come from the germline V gene. Complete variable domain (other parts from reference TRBV7-2 and TRBJ2-1): GAGVSQSPSNKVTEKGKDVELRCDPISGHTALYWYRQSLGQGLEFLIYFQGNSAPDKSGLPSDRFSAERTGGSVSTLTIQRTQQEDSAVYLCASSLLSERLDGEFFGPGTRLTVL.